The T cell receptor (beta chain) described here comes from a study of spatial heterogeneity in lung cancer. Study as a whole: Raw reads contained each unique TCR and UMI combination more than ten times on average. The study's findings and limits: More often at tumor resection than at routine follow-up, ubiquitous expanded tumor TCRs were detected in the blood.

This clonotype appeared many times. Antigen: not known. Carried by each TCR cDNA molecule was a unique molecular identifier. TCRdb re-analysed the 5' RACE reads in MiXCR, keeping a single row per CDR3 protein. Here the sample spans 48,000 or so distinct CDR3 sequences, roughly 5.2% being singletons. Time point reported: sample taken at primary tumor resection. Tumor, nontumor lung or frozen PBMC supplied whole RNA that was sequenced unsorted. Untreated early-stage non-small cell lung cancer patients, 55 to 85 in total, were the donors. Deletions cut 4 bases from V and 7 bases from J, with 17 bases between. Germline V CDR1 and CDR2: LNHNV, YYDKDF (reference sequence). CDR3 length equals 15 residues.

This chain uses TRBV15 with TRBJ2-1; possibly TRBD2 for D (5 bases). Sequenced here: PBMCs, sampled at surgery. This clonotype was sampled from a male donor with early-stage non-small cell lung cancer. The CDR3 region has the DNA TGTGCCACCAGCAACGGGATTTTGATCAGGAATGAGCAGTTCTTC. Translation gives CATSNGILIRNEQFF.